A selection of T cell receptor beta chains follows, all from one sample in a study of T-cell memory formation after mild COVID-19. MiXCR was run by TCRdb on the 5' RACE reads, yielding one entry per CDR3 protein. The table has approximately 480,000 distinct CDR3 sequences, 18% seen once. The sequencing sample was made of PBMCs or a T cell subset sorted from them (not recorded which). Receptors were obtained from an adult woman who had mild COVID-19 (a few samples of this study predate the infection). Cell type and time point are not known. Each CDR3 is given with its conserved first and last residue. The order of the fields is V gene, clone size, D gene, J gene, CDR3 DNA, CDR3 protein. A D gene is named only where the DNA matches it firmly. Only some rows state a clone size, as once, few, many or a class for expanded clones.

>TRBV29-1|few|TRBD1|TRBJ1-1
TGCAGCGTTGATCAGGGGGACACTGAAGCTTTCTTT
CSVDQGDTEAFF
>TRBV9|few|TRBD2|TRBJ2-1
TGTAACCAAGGACTAGCGAGGGTCTATGAGCAGTTCTTC
CNQGLARVYEQFF
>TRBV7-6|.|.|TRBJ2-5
TGTGCCAGCAGCTTAGGCCCGAAGACCCAGTACTTC
CASSLGPKTQYF
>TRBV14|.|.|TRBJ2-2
TGTGCCAGCAGCCCGACAGGGAGGACCGGGGAGCTGTTTTTT
CASSPTGRTGELFF
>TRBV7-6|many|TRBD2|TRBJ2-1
TGTGCCAGCAGCTTACTGCGGGAGAGCTACAATGAGCAGTTCTTC
CASSLLRESYNEQFF
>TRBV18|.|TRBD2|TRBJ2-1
TGTGCCAGCTCACCAGTGGCGGGGGGCCCGTATAATGAGCAGTTCTTC
CASSPVAGGPYNEQFF
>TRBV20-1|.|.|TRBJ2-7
TGCAGTGCCTCGACCTCCCTGGCGTACGAGCAGTACTTC
CSASTSLAYEQYF
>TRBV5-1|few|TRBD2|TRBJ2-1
TGCGCCAGCAGCTTGGGAGTTCCAGGGGTAGCGGGGAACAATGAGCAGTTCTTC
CASSLGVPGVAGNNEQFF
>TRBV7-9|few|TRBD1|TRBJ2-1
TGTGCCAGCAGCTTACTCCGGGACAGGGGCTACAATGAGCAGTTCTTC
CASSLLRDRGYNEQFF
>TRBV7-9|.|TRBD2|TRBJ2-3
TGTGCCGGGGGGGACCGACGCGCCTCAGATACGCAGTATTTT
CAGGDRRASDTQYF
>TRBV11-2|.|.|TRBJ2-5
TGTGCCAGCAGCTTCCCCGCAGGGGGGAAAGAGACCCAGTACTTC
CASSFPAGGKETQYF
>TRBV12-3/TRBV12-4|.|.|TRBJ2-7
TGTGCCAGCACCTCCTCGGGGGTGAGCTCCTACGAGCAGTACTTC
CASTSSGVSSYEQYF
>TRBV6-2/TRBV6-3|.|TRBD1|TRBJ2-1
TGTGCCAGCAGTACCGGGACAGGGGCCTACAATGAGCAGTTCTTC
CASSTGTGAYNEQFF
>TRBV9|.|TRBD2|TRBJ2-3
TGTGCCAGCAGCGTTAGCGGGGCCACAGATACGCAGTATTTT
CASSVSGATDTQYF
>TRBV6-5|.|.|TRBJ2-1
TGTGCCAGCAGTTACGCGGCGGGGCCCTCCTACAATGAGCAGTTCTTC
CASSYAAGPSYNEQFF
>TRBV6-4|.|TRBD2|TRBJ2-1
TGTGCCAGCAGTGACTCGGCGGGAGGGCCATATGAGCAGTTCTTC
CASSDSAGGPYEQFF
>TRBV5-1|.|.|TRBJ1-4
TGCGCCAGCAGCTCAACAGGTACAACTAATGAAAAACTGTTTTTT
CASSSTGTTNEKLFF
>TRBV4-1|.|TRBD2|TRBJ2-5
TGCGCCAGCAGCCAAGATCGTGGCGCGGGAGTCGGGGAGACCCAGTACTTC
CASSQDRGAGVGETQYF
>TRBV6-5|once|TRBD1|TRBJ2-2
TGTGCCAGCAAACATGACAGGGGGGACACCGGGGAGCTGTTTTTT
CASKHDRGDTGELFF
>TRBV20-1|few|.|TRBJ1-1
TGCAGTGCTAGCTGGACGGACAGTCCCACTGAAGCTTTCTTT
CSASWTDSPTEAFF
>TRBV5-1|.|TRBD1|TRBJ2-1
TGCGCCAGCAGCTGGGGGCCTCAGGGGGCCAATGAGCAGTTCTTC
CASSWGPQGANEQFF
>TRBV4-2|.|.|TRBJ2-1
TGTGCCAGCAGCCAAACCGGGACCAGCGGGCGGGATGAGCAGTTCTTC
CASSQTGTSGRDEQFF